The source of this T cell receptor beta chain is a study of metastatic and nonmetastatic thyroid tumors (dated by TCRdb to about 2020). For context, the study as a whole: Repertoires were compared across peripheral blood and tumor or nodule tissue samples from malignant and benign thyroid patients. Overall study results and their limits: TCR beta diversity was reported as significantly higher in malignant tumors than in benign nodules, in both blood and tumor samples.

Receptor libraries were prepared by PCR. Data came from an Illumina HiSeq 4000. High-throughput sequencing was used to profile the CDR3 region of the TCR beta-chain in every patient. In the authors' own workflow: CDR3 differences across clinicopathological groups were used to build a classifier for discriminating distant-metastatic papillary thyroid cancer patients. The Shannon index was used to assess repertoire diversity, and the Morisita-Horn index was used to assess tumor-blood repertoire similarity. The raw public data were reprocessed by TCRdb itself: fastp quality trimming at Q25, MiXCR clonotype calling, in-frame beta chains only. None of the V and J calls come from the authors' own analysis; TCRdb made them. The table for this sample lists approximately 15,000 clones; less than 25% of them were counted only once. The biggest ten clones account for approximately 7% of the sample. None of the patients had been given any treatment before thyroid surgery. Patient clinical samples collected from 2012 to 2018 were retrospectively analysed using T-cell receptor beta sequencing.

Comment on this clone: No cognate antigen has been identified for it. No base qualities exist here, and no much larger clone lies one base off it.

The CDR3 holds 14 amino acids from the cysteine to the phenylalanine. Here the CDR3 DNA is all that survives: 42 bases in frame from base 1. The CDR1 and CDR2 encoded by the germline V gene (reference sequence) are DFQATT and SNEGSKA. Trimming removed 4 bases from V and 0 bases from J, leaving 13 bases between the germline ends. The sample comprised adjacent normal tissue. This sequence uses TRBV20-1 and TRBJ2-7, with the D gene call left open. This TCR came from a female donor with papillary thyroid cancer or a benign thyroid nodule (not recorded which). Some clones in this sample may be carry-over from other donors' samples. The DNA sequence is given as TGCAGTGCTAATAACTTCCGGAGCTCCTACGAGCAGTACTTC. This codes for CSANNFRSSYEQYF.